This entry concerns a single T cell receptor beta chain. Its antigen is not identified. Sequencing involved patients with CD8+CD57+ cell expansion previously shown by flow cytometry. The data were taken from a study of CD8+CD57+ T cells in acquired aplastic anemia. Background on the study: Sorting CD4+ and CD8+ cells gave DNA averaging about 3.2 ug. Study observations and caveats: Significance was not reached for CD8+ Simpson's diversity between patients and controls. The same twenty-nine CD8+ CDR3 sequences occurred in patients and in controls.

The TCR beta profiling, which covered VDJ combination and CDR3 sequence, was carried out using genomic DNA as the template. Using its own MiXCR run on the reads, TCRdb lists one record per CDR3 protein. The sample consists of hundreds of thousands of distinct CDR3 sequences, about a third of them appearing once. This clonotype was obtained from a human donor with aplastic anemia. The source material was sorted CD4+, CD8+, or CD8+CD57+ T cells (not recorded which) from PBMCs.

CDR3 in amino acids: CASSSQGYTEAFF. CDR3 coding DNA: TGTGCCAGCAGTTCGCAGGGGTACACTGAAGCTTTCTTT. This chain uses TRBV7-3 with TRBJ1-1; D is perhaps TRBD1 (6 bases). Germline V gene data show CDR1 as SGHTA and CDR2 as FQGTGA. The CDR3 consists of 13 residues. The V end was cut by 6 bases, the J end by 3 bases, with 11 bases between.